This TCR beta chain was identified in a study of control samples from healthy donors and cancer patients. TCRdb's table, derived via immunoSEQ multiplex PCR, lists solely in-frame clones and lacks some. The sample includes about 85,000 clones, approximately 90% of them seen just once. V lost 5 bases and J lost 7, with 17 bases in between. Germline lookup yields CDR1 SGHTA and CDR2 FQGTGA. This CDR3 is built from 14 residues. V and J are TRBV7-3 and TRBJ1-1; maybe TRBD1 (6 bases). The material sequenced was blood. This TCR was recovered from a woman aged 18-29 years in good health. CDR3 amino acids: CASSQQGGDGEAFF. Here the CDR3 DNA reads TGTGCCAGCAGCCAACAGGGAGGGGATGGTGAAGCTTTCTTT.